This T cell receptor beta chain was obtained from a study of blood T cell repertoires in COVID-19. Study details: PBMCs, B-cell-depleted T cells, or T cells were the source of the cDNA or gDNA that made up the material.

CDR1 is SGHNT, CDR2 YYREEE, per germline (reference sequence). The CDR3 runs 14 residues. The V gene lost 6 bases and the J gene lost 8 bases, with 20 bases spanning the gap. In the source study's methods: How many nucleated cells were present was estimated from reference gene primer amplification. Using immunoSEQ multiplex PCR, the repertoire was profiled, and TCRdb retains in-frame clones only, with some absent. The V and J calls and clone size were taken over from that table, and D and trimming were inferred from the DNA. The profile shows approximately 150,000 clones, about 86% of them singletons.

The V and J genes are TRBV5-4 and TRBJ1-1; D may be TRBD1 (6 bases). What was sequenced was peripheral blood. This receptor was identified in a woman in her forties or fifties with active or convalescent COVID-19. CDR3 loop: CASTPGRGGAEAFF. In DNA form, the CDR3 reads TGTGCCAGCACCCCAGGCCGGGGGGGGGCCGAAGCTTTCTTT.